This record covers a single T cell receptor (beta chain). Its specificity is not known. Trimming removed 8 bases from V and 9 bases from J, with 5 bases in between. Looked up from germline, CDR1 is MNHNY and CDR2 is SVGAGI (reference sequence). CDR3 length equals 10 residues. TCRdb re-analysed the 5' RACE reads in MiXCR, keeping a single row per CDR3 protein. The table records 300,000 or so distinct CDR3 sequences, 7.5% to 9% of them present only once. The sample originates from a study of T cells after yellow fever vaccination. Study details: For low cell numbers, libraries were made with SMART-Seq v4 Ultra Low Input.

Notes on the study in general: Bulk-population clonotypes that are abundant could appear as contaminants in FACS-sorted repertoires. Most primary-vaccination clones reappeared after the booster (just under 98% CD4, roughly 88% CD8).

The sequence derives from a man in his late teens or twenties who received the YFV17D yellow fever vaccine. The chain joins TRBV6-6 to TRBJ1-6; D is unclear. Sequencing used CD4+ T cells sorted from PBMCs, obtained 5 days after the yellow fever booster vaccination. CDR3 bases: TGTGCCAGCGGTGGTTCACCCCTCCACTTT. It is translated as CASGGSPLHF.